The 27 T cell receptor beta chains below were found in one sample sequenced in a study of control samples from healthy donors and cancer patients. Assay used: immunoSEQ multiplex PCR; TCRdb lists only in-frame clones, some missing. The table has about 120,000 clones, around 90% seen once; the top ten hold 5.5%. Material for sequencing was blood. These receptors were collected from a young man in good health.

V usage is TRBV27 and J usage is TRBJ1-2; 7 nucleotides align to TRBD1. This CDR3 contains 13 residues. The junction had 2 bases not matched to a gene; V was cut back by 3 bases and J by 4 bases. CDR1 MNHEY and CDR2 SMNVEV come from the germline V gene (reference sequence). The CDR3 here is CASSFGTAYGYTF. The CDR3 DNA is TGTGCCAGCAGTTTCGGGACAGCCTATGGCTACACCTTC.

The chain joins TRBV11-2 to TRBJ2-7; D gene uncertain. Trimming took off 3 bases at V and 3 bases at J, with 15 bases between the two ends. The germline CDR1 and CDR2 sequences are SGHAT and FQNNGV. This CDR3 region has 15 residues. This chain's CDR3 is CASSLTLNTFYEQYF. CDR3 coding DNA: TGTGCCAGCAGCTTGACCCTGAACACATTCTACGAGCAGTACTTC.

V is TRBV11-3 and J is TRBJ2-7; 7 bases are shared with TRBD2. With 5 bases clipped from V and 0 bases from J, the junction kept 7 bases outside the gene matches. The CDR3 has 15 amino acids. Germline V gene data show CDR1 as SGHNT and CDR2 as YENEEA. The CDR3 protein is CASSPYRDYSYEQYF. CDR3 coding DNA: TGTGCCAGCAGCCCATACCGGGACTACTCCTACGAGCAGTACTTC.

This clone was observed a single time. The rearrangement links TRBV10-3 to TRBJ1-5; D is ambiguous. The CDR3 covers 16 residues. V was trimmed by 3 bases and J by 4 bases, leaving 16 bases between them. CDR1 and CDR2 (germline): ENHRY, SYGVKD. The CDR3 nucleotides read TGTGCCATCAGTGATCCAGGCCGGGGATTGAATCAGCCCCAGCATTTT. Its translation: CAISDPGRGLNQPQHF.

The rearrangement uses TRBV7-3 and TRBJ2-1, with TRBD1 matching over 9 bases. With 6 bases clipped from V and 2 bases from J, the junction kept 5 bases outside the gene matches. The CDR3 extends over 15 amino acids. Germline-derived CDR1 and CDR2 are SGHTA and FQGTGA. The CDR3 region has the DNA TGTGCCAGCAGTCTAGACAGGGGGGCCTACAATGAGCAGTTCTTC. Its protein product is CASSLDRGAYNEQFF.

CDR3 nucleotide sequence: TGTGCCAGCAGCCGCCGCGGTCAACAAGAGACCCAGTACTTC. Amino acid sequence: CASSRRGQQETQYF. V usage is TRBV9 and J usage is TRBJ2-5; the D is unclear. V lost 4 bases and J 2 bases, leaving 12 bases between the germline ends. This CDR3 is 14 amino acids long. Germline V CDR1 and CDR2: SGDLS, YYNGEE.

The chain is built from TRBV18 and TRBJ2-3, with D possibly TRBD2 on 6 matching bases. V dropped 1 base and J dropped 5 bases, with 16 bases sitting between them. Per the germline V gene, CDR1 is KGHSH and CDR2 is LQKENI. This CDR3 comprises 16 residues. CDR3 region: CASSPRASRGIDTQYF. The CDR3 bases are TGTGCCAGCTCACCACGGGCTTCACGCGGGATAGATACGCAGTATTTT.

The chain recombines TRBV19 with TRBJ1-2; 10 bases agree with TRBD1. CDR3 size: 16 residues. Germline V CDR1 and CDR2: LNHDA, SQIVND (reference sequence). Trimming took 1 base from V and 3 from J; bases not matched to a gene: 5. The CDR3 loop reads CASSIGPGQGHYGYTF. The DNA for the CDR3 is TGTGCCAGTAGTATAGGGCCGGGACAGGGGCACTATGGCTACACCTTC.

This chain uses TRBV2 with TRBJ1-1, with 9 bases aligning to TRBD1. The V gene end was trimmed by 4 bases and the J gene end by 1 base; junction bases not matched to a gene: 1. Germline-derived CDR1 and CDR2 are SNHLY and FYNNEI. The CDR3 is made up of 14 amino acids. The CDR3 here is CASSVGQGNTEAFF. CDR3 bases: TGTGCCAGCAGTGTGGGACAGGGGAACACTGAAGCTTTCTTT.

In the case of this clone: Other nucleotide sequences in the sample specify the same CDR3. V and J are TRBV5-1 and TRBJ2-5; TRBD2 matches 8 bases. Trimming cost V 2 bases and J 4 bases; bases outside gene matches: 13. Per germline, CDR1 SGHRS and CDR2 YFSETQ. This CDR3 contains 17 residues. CDR3 coding DNA: TGCGCCAGCAGCTTCATAGGGGCGGGGGGTGGGGTAGAGACCCAGTACTTC. It encodes CASSFIGAGGGVETQYF.

The chain links TRBV6-5 to TRBJ1-2, with a tentative D call TRBD1 (6 bases). From germline, CDR1 is MNHEY and CDR2 SVGAGI. This CDR3 is 13 amino acids long. V was trimmed by 6 bases and J by 4 bases, leaving 12 bases between them. The CDR3 sequence is CASSRGRTYGYTF. CDR3 nucleotide sequence: TGTGCCAGCAGCAGGGGACGGACCTATGGCTACACCTTC.

In DNA, the CDR3 is TGTGCCAGCAGCTCAGGAGGGGGCTATGGCTACACCTTC. It is translated as CASSSGGGYGYTF. V gene TRBV7-3 combines with J gene TRBJ1-2; D is perhaps TRBD1 (6 bases). Trimming left V 4 bases short and J 4 bases short, with 10 bases between. This CDR3 is 13 amino acids long. Germline CDR1 and CDR2: SGHTA and FQGTGA.

This clone has a single count. CDR3 amino acids: CASSLTPGLAGGYSGELFF. DNA of the CDR3: TGTGCCAGCAGCCTTACCCCGGGACTAGCGGGGGGATACTCCGGGGAGCTGTTTTTT. V gene TRBV4-2 combines with J gene TRBJ2-2, with TRBD2 identical over 15 bases. Germline-derived CDR1 and CDR2 are LGHNA and YNFKEQ. CDR3 length: 19 residues. V shed 4 bases, J shed 6 bases, and the junction held 12 bases outside the gene matches.

The chain carries TRBV9 and TRBJ2-3; TRBD2 aligns across 8 bases. The CDR3 covers 13 residues. Germline CDR1 is SGDLS and CDR2 is YYNGEE. The J segment lost 9 bases and the V segment lost 0 bases, leaving 3 bases of the junction unmatched. CDR3 residues: CASSVGGLDTQYF. DNA of the CDR3: TGTGCCAGCAGCGTAGGGGGACTAGACACGCAGTATTTT. The complete variable domain, with remaining parts taken from reference TRBV9 and TRBJ2-3, reads DSGVTQTPKHLITATGQRVTLRCSPRSGDLSVYWYQQSLDQGLQFLIQYYNGEERAKGNILERFSAQQFPDLHSELNLSSLELGDSALYFCASSVGGLDTQYFGPGTRLTVL.

The chain links TRBV5-1 to TRBJ2-5; D gene ambiguous. Per germline, CDR1 SGHRS and CDR2 YFSETQ. There are 13 residues in the CDR3. V lost 1 base, J lost 5 bases, and 9 bases lay in between. The CDR3 sequence: CASSLPGTETQYF. The CDR3 DNA sequence: TGCGCCAGCAGCTTGCCGGGCACGGAGACCCAGTACTTC.

The genes are TRBV11-2 and TRBJ1-2; the D gene is possibly TRBD1 (5 bases). Germline V gene sequence: CDR1 SGHAT, CDR2 FQNNGV. Trimming cost V 1 base and J 5 bases, with 11 bases left between them. The CDR3 runs 14 residues. The CDR3 here is CASSLVRGAYGYTF. DNA of the CDR3: TGTGCCAGCAGCTTAGTGCGCGGGGCATATGGCTACACCTTC.

V usage is TRBV11-2 and J usage is TRBJ1-3; perhaps TRBD1 as D (5 bases). This CDR3 comprises 16 residues. V lost 5 bases and J lost 0, with 14 bases in between. Germline CDR1 SGHAT, CDR2 FQNNGV. The CDR3 DNA reads as TGTGCCAGCAGCCTTCGAAGGGACTACTCTGGAAACACCATATATTTT. This sequence encodes CASSLRRDYSGNTIYF.

The chain carries TRBV11-2 and TRBJ2-1; possible D gene TRBD1, 6 bases. V was cut by 7 bases and J by 1 base, with 14 bases left in between. Germline V gene lookup returns CDR1 SGHAT and CDR2 FQNNGV. The CDR3 has 15 amino acids. This CDR3 is CASKSRGHSYNEQFF. In DNA form, the CDR3 reads TGTGCCAGCAAATCCAGGGGCCATTCCTACAATGAGCAGTTCTTC.

The V and J genes are TRBV6-1 and TRBJ2-7, with D tentatively TRBD1 (5 bases). Germline V gene lookup returns CDR1 MNHNS and CDR2 SASEGT. V was trimmed by 2 bases and J by 9 bases, leaving 17 bases between them. CDR3 length: 14 residues. The CDR3 here is CASSESPGSRSQYF. CDR3 DNA sequence: TGTGCCAGCAGTGAATCTCCAGGGTCAAGGTCGCAGTACTTC.

This clone was detected a few times. This sequence joins TRBV7-2 and TRBJ1-2, with 7 nucleotides matching TRBD1. The CDR3 loop spans 15 amino acids. Germline values: CDR1 SGHTA, CDR2 FQGNSA. The ends lost 5 bases at V and 5 bases at J; junction bases unmatched: 11. The CDR3 DNA sequence: TGTGCCAGCAGCCTTTTCACAGGGGATCGGTATGGCTACACCTTC. Amino acid sequence: CASSLFTGDRYGYTF.

V usage is TRBV5-4 and J usage is TRBJ1-6, with 12 bases matching TRBD1. V lost 1 base, J lost 10 bases, and 3 bases stayed unmatched. The CDR3 is 15 amino acids. Germline CDR1 SGHNT, CDR2 YYREEE (reference sequence). The CDR3 DNA reads as TGTGCCAGCAGCTTGTGGGGACAGGGGGCGTCACCCCTCCACTTT. It codes for CASSLWGQGASPLHF.

The chain is built from TRBV6-6 and TRBJ1-1; D gene ambiguous. V was clipped by 5 bases and J by 6 bases, with 19 bases between them. The CDR3 contains 15 residues. Germline V gene sequence: CDR1 MNHNY, CDR2 SVGAGI (reference sequence). In DNA, the CDR3 is TGTGCCAGCAGTACCGACGAATCCTTAGCCGCTGAAGCTTTCTTT. It codes for CASSTDESLAAEAFF.

In the case of this clone: At the DNA level, this CDR3 is encoded by other sequences in the same sample as well. The rearrangement uses TRBV3-1 (or the pseudogene TRBV3-2) and TRBJ1-1, with D unresolved. Trimming left V 4 bases short and J 2 bases short, with 5 bases between. This CDR3 is 12 amino acids long. The germline V gene encodes CDR1 LGHDT and CDR2 YNNKEL (reference sequence). The CDR3 sequence: CASSRENTEAFF. CDR3 DNA sequence: TGTGCCAGCAGCCGAGAAAACACTGAAGCTTTCTTT.

The chain uses TRBV10-3 and TRBJ1-5; unclear D gene. There are 12 residues in the CDR3. Germline V gene lookup returns CDR1 ENHRY and CDR2 SYGVKD. The germline V and J ends were trimmed by 7 bases and 4 bases, with 8 bases remaining between them. The CDR3 here is CAIKDGNQPQHF. CDR3 bases: TGTGCCATCAAAGATGGGAATCAGCCCCAGCATTTT.

The V and J genes are TRBV13 and TRBJ2-3; 7 nucleotides agree with TRBD2. After removal of 5 bases from V and 1 base from J, the junction contained 9 bases not matched to a gene. CDR3 length: 16 amino acids. Germline V gene lookup returns CDR1 PRHDT and CDR2 FYEKMQ (reference sequence). In DNA, the CDR3 is TGTGCCAGCAGCACAGCCGGGCTAGCGGGCACAGATACGCAGTATTTT. Its protein product is CASSTAGLAGTDTQYF.

The rearrangement uses TRBV7-6 and TRBJ2-1; TRBD2 agrees at 7 bases. Germline V CDR1 and CDR2: SGHVS, FNYEAQ. This CDR3 comprises 16 residues. J gave up 3 bases and V 5 bases, and 10 bases lay outside the gene matches. The CDR3: CASSVLAWIGYNEQFF. CDR3 nucleotides: TGTGCCAGCAGCGTACTAGCGTGGATTGGCTACAATGAGCAGTTCTTC. The full variable domain, in which reference TRBV7-6 and TRBJ2-1 provide the parts outside the CDR3, is GAGVSQSPRYKVTKRGQDVALRCDPISGHVSLYWYRQALGQGPEFLTYFNYEAQQDKSGLPNDRFSAERPEGSISTLTIQRTEQRDSAMYRCASSVLAWIGYNEQFFGPGTRLTVL.

The rearrangement links TRBV5-1 to TRBJ2-7, with 9 bases matching TRBD1. This CDR3 has 17 amino acids. V shed 0 bases, J shed 3 bases, and the junction held 10 bases outside the gene matches. Germline CDR1 SGHRS, CDR2 YFSETQ. As DNA, the CDR3 is TGCGCCAGCAGCTTGGCGTTGGGACAGGGTGGCCTCTACGAGCAGTACTTC. Its translation is CASSLALGQGGLYEQYF.